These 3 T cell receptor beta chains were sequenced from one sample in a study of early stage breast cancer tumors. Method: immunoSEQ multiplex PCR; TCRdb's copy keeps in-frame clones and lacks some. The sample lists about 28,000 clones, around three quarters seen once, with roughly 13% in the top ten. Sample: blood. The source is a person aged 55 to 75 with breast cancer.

CDR3 amino acids: CASSIGTGSNQETQYF. CDR3 nucleotides: TGTGCCAGTAGTATAGGGACAGGGTCTAACCAAGAGACCCAGTACTTC. The V call is TRBV19, the J call TRBJ2-5; the match to TRBD1 covers 8 bases. This CDR3 spans 16 amino acids. The trim removed 1 base at V and 0 bases at J, leaving 4 bases unmatched. The germline gives CDR1 LNHDA, CDR2 SQIVND (reference sequence). The whole variable domain, filled in from reference TRBV19 and TRBJ2-5, reads DGGITQSPKYLFRKEGQNVTLSCEQNLNHDAMYWYRQDPGQGLRLIYYSQIVNDFQKGDIAEGYSVSREKKESFPLTVTSAQKNPTAFYLCASSIGTGSNQETQYFGPGTRLLVL.

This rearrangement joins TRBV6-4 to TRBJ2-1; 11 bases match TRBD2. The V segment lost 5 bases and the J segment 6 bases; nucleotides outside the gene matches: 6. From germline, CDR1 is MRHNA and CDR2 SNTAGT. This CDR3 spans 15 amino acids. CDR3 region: CASSSGGLAANEQFF. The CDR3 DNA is TGTGCCAGCAGTTCCGGGGGACTAGCGGCCAATGAGCAGTTCTTC.

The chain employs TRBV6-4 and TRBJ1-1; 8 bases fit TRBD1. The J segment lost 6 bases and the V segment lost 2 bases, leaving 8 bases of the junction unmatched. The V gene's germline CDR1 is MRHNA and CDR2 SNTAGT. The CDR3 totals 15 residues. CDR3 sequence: CASSDRAGGISEAFF. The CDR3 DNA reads TGTGCCAGCAGTGACCGGGCAGGGGGCATATCTGAAGCTTTCTTT.